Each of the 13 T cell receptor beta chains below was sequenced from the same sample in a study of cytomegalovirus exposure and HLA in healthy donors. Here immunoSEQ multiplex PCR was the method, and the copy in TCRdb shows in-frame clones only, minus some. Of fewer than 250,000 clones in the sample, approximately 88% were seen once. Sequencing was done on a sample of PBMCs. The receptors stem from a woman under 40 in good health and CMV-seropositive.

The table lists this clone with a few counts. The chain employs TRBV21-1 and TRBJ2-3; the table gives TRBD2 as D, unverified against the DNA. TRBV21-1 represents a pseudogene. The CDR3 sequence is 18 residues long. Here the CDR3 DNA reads TGTGCCAGCAGCAAACGGATTAGGGTCGCGGGAGTGGCAGATACGCAGTATTTT. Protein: CASSKRIRVAGVADTQYF.

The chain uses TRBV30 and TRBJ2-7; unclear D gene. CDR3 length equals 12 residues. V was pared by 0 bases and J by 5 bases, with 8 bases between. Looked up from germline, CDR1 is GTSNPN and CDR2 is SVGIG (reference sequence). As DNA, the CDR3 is TGTGCCTGGAGTGTACTCACAGACGAGCAGTACTTC. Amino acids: CAWSVLTDEQYF.

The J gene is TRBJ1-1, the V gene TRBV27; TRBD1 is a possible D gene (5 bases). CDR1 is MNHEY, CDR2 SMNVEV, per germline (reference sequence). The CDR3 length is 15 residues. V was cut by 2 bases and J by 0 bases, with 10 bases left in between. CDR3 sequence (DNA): TGTGCCAGCAGTTTAGGGCAGGGCATGAACACTGAAGCTTTCTTT. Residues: CASSLGQGMNTEAFF.

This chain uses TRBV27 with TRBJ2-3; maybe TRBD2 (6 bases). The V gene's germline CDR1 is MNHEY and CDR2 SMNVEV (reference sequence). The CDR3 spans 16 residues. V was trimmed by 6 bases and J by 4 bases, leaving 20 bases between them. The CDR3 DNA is TGTGCCAGCAGCCCGGGCGGGGCGCAATGGGCAGATACGCAGTATTTT. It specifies CASSPGGAQWADTQYF.

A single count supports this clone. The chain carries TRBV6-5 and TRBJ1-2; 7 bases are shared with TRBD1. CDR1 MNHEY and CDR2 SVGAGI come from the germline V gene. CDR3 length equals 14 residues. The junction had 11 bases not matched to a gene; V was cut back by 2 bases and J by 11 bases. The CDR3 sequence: CASSYTGGGAEYTF. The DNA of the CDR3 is TGTGCCAGCAGTTACACGGGAGGGGGCGCGGAATACACCTTC.

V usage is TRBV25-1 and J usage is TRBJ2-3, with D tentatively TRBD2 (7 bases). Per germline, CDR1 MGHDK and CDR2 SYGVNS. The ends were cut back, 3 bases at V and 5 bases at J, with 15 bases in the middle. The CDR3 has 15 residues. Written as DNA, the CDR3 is TGTGCCAGCAGTGACTACGGGGGGCTGAGAGATACGCAGTATTTT. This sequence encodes CASSDYGGLRDTQYF. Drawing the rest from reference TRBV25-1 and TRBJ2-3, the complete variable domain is EADIYQTPRYLVIGTGKKITLECSQTMGHDKMYWYQQDPGMELHLIHYSYGVNSTEKGDLSSESTVSRIRTEHFPLTLESARPSHTSQYLCASSDYGGLRDTQYFGPGTRLTVL.

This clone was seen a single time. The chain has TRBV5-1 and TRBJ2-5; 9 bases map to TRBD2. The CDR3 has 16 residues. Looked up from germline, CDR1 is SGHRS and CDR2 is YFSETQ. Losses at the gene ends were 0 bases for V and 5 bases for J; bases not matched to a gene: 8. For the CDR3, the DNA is TGCGCCAGCAGCTTGGCGGCGGGAGGGCCTGGGGAGACCCAGTACTTC. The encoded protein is CASSLAAGGPGETQYF. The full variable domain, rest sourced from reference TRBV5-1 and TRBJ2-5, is KAGVTQTPRYLIKTRGQQVTLSCSPISGHRSVSWYQQTPGQGLQFLFEYFSETQRNKGNFPGRFSGRQFSNSRSEMNVSTLELGDSALYLCASSLAAGGPGETQYFGPGTRLLVL.

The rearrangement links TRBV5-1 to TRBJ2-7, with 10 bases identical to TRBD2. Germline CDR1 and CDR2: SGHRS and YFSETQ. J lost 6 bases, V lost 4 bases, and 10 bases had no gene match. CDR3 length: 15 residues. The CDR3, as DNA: TGCGCCAGCAGCCCCGGGATAGCGGGAGGTGCCGAGCAGTACTTC. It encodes CASSPGIAGGAEQYF.

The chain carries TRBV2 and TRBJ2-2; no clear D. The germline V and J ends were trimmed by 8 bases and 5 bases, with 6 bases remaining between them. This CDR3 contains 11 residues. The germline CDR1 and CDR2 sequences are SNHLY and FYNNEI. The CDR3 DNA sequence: TGTGCCAGCTTTGGAACCGGGGAGCTGTTTTTT. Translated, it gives CASFGTGELFF.

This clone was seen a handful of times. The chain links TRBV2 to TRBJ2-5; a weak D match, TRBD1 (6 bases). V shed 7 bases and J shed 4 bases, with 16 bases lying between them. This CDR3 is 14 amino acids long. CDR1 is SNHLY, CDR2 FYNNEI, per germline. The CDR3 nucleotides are TGTGCCAGCACCGTCACAGGGAGTCGAGAGACCCAGTACTTC. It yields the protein CASTVTGSRETQYF.

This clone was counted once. CDR3 protein: CASSYEGNAEAFF. In nucleotides, the CDR3 is TGTGCCAGCAGTTACGAGGGGAATGCTGAAGCTTTCTTT. V and J are TRBV6-6 and TRBJ1-1; perhaps TRBD1 as D (5 bases). V shed 2 bases and J shed 6 bases, with 10 bases lying between them. The CDR3 spans 13 residues. Germline V gene sequence: CDR1 MNHNY, CDR2 SVGAGI (reference sequence).

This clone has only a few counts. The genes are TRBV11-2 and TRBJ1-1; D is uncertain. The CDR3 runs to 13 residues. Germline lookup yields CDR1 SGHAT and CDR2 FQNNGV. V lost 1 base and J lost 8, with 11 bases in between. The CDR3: CASSLGWVGEAFF. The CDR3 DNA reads TGTGCCAGCAGCTTAGGGTGGGTCGGAGAAGCTTTCTTT.

The CDR3 here is CASSVEPGGVDGYTF. The DNA of the CDR3 is TGTGCCAGCAGCGTAGAGCCAGGGGGCGTGGATGGCTACACCTTC. The V call is TRBV9, the J call TRBJ1-2; the match to TRBD1 covers 8 bases. The CDR3 is made up of 15 amino acids. CDR1 and CDR2 (germline): SGDLS, YYNGEE. J gave up 6 bases and V 0 bases, and 7 bases lay outside the gene matches.